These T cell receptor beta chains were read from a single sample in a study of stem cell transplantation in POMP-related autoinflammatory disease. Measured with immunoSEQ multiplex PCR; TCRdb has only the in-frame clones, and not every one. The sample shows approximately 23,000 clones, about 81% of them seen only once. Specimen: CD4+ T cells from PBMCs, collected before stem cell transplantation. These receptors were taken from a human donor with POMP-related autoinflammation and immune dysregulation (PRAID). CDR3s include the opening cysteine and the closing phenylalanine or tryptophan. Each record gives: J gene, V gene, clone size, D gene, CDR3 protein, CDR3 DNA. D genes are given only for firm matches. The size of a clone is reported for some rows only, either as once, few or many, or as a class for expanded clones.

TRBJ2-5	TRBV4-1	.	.	CASSHRQGETQYF	TGCGCCAGCAGCCACCGACAAGGGGAGACCCAGTACTTC
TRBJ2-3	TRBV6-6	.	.	CASTGGKGADTQYF	TGTGCCAGCACAGGAGGGAAGGGGGCAGATACGCAGTATTTT
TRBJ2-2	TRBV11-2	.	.	CASSLTAGTNTGELFF	TGTGCCAGCAGCTTAACGGCGGGGACGAACACCGGGGAGCTGTTTTTT
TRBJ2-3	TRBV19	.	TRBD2	CASSPLAGDTDTQYF	TGTGCCAGTAGCCCACTAGCGGGGGACACAGATACGCAGTATTTT
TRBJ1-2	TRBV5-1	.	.	CASSPGDTVSVSYTF	TGCGCCAGCAGCCCCGGGGACACCGTATCGGTATCCTACACCTTC
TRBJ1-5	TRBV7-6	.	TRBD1	CASSLAPDRGSGNQPQHF	TGTGCCAGCAGCTTAGCCCCCGACAGGGGATCGGGCAATCAGCCCCAGCATTTT
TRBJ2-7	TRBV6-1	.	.	CATTAQAYEQYF	TGTGCCACCACGGCCCAAGCCTACGAGCAGTACTTC
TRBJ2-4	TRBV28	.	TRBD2	CASKLAGVSKNIQYF	TGTGCCAGCAAGTTAGCGGGAGTTTCCAAAAACATTCAGTACTTC
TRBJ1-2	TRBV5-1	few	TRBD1	CASSFPDRGGYGYTF	TGCGCCAGCAGCTTTCCCGACAGGGGAGGCTATGGCTACACCTTC
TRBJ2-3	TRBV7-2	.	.	CASSLVGSRFFTDTQYF	TGTGCCAGCAGCTTAGTAGGCAGCCGATTTTTCACAGATACGCAGTATTTT
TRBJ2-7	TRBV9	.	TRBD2	CASSPRGLAGASEQYF	TGTGCCAGCAGCCCGAGAGGACTAGCGGGAGCAAGTGAGCAGTACTTC
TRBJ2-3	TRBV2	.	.	CASSELGTDTQYF	TGTGCCAGCAGTGAATTAGGCACGGATACGCAGTATTTT
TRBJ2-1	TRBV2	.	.	CASSGLLYNEQFF	TGTGCCAGCAGTGGGCTATTATACAATGAGCAGTTCTTC
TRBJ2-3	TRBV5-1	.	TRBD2	CASSLGLAGGTDTQYF	TGCGCCAGCAGCTTGGGACTAGCCGGTGGGACAGATACGCAGTATTTT
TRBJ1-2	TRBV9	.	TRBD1	CASSSGQGYGYTF	TGTGCCAGCAGCTCCGGACAGGGCTATGGCTACACCTTC
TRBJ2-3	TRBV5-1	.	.	CASSLDRYTDTQYF	TGCGCCAGCAGCCTCGATAGATACACAGATACGCAGTATTTT
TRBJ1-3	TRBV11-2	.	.	CASSFSGGKGNTIYF	TGTGCCAGCAGCTTTTCCGGGGGTAAAGGAAACACCATATATTTT
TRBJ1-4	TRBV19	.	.	CASSSGQTNEKLFF	TGTGCCAGTAGTTCGGGCCAAACTAATGAAAAACTGTTTTTT
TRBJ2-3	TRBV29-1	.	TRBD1	CSVETPGQGGTDTQYF	TGCAGCGTTGAAACCCCGGGACAGGGAGGGACAGATACGCAGTATTTT
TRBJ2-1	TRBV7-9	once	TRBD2	CASSFGLAGGLYNEQFF	TGTGCCAGCAGCTTCGGACTAGCGGGAGGCTTATACAATGAGCAGTTCTTC
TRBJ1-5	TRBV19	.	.	CASSMTGGDQPQHF	TGTGCCAGTAGTATGACGGGCGGTGATCAGCCCCAGCATTTT
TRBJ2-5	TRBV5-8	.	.	CASSLQDQETQYF	TGTGCCAGCAGCCTCCAGGACCAAGAGACCCAGTACTTC
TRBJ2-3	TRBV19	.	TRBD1	CASSTRTGSDTQYF	TGTGCCAGTAGTACGAGGACAGGGTCAGATACGCAGTATTTT
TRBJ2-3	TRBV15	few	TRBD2	CATSRGGRTDTQYF	TGTGCCACCAGCAGAGGCGGGAGAACAGATACGCAGTATTTT
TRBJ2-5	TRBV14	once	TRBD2	CASSQLLAGGKETQYF	TGTGCCAGCAGCCAATTACTAGCGGGAGGTAAAGAGACCCAGTACTTC
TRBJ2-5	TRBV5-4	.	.	CASSPGTDKETQYF	TGTGCCAGCAGCCCTGGGACGGACAAAGAGACCCAGTACTTC
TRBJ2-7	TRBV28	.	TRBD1	CARPDRGYEQYF	TGTGCGCGGCCAGACAGGGGCTACGAGCAGTACTTC
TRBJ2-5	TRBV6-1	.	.	CASSALLKRSLGGRETQYF	TGTGCCAGCAGTGCTCTATTGAAGCGGAGTCTCGGAGGGAGGGAGACCCAGTACTTC
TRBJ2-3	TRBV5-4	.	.	CASGRYSDTQYF	TGTGCCAGCGGCCGATATTCAGATACGCAGTATTTT
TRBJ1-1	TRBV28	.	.	CASSLQGWGEAFF	TGTGCCAGCAGTTTACAGGGGTGGGGTGAAGCTTTCTTT
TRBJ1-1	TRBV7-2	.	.	CASSPAHGGYHEAFF	TGTGCCAGCAGCCCCGCTCACGGGGGGTACCATGAAGCTTTCTTT
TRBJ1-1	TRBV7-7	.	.	CASSADKDTEAFF	TGTGCCAGCAGCGCGGACAAGGACACTGAAGCTTTCTTT
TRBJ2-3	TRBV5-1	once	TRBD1	CASSIGQGTDTQYF	TGCGCCAGCAGCATTGGACAGGGGACAGATACGCAGTATTTT
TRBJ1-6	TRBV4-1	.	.	CASSQEGVNNSPLHF	TGCGCCAGCAGCCAAGAGGGAGTGAATAATTCACCCCTCCACTTT
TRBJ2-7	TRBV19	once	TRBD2	CASSILGREGSYEQYF	TGTGCCAGTAGTATTTTGGGGCGGGAGGGCTCCTACGAGCAGTACTTC
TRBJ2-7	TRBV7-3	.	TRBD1	CASSPQGGTGIYEQYF	TGTGCCAGCAGCCCGCAGGGTGGGACAGGGATCTACGAGCAGTACTTC
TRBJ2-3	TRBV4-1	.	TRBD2	CASSQEPALAGATDTQYF	TGCGCCAGCAGCCAAGAACCCGCCCTAGCGGGAGCCACAGATACGCAGTATTTT
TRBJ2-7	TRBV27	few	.	CASSYWRGQEDEQYF	TGTGCCAGCAGTTACTGGAGGGGGCAAGAGGACGAGCAGTACTTC
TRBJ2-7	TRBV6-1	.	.	CASSGMPEQPGEQYF	TGTGCCAGCAGTGGGATGCCGGAGCAACCTGGCGAGCAGTACTTC
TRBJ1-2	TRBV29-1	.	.	CSAAGGQGDGYTF	TGCAGCGCCGCCGGCGGGCAGGGTGATGGCTACACCTTC
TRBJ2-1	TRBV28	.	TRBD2	CASSRAGGPHNEQFF	TGTGCCAGCAGCCGGGCGGGAGGGCCACACAATGAGCAGTTCTTC
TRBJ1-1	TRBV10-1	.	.	CASKLRRDTEAFF	TGCGCCAGTAAGCTCCGGAGGGACACTGAAGCTTTCTTT
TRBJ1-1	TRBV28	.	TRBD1	CASSLAGQGRRGTEAFF	TGTGCCAGCAGTTTAGCGGGACAGGGTCGGAGGGGAACTGAAGCTTTCTTT
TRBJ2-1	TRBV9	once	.	CASSVGVGAIYNEQFF	TGTGCCAGCAGCGTAGGTGTGGGGGCCATATACAATGAGCAGTTCTTC
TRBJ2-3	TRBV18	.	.	CASSPSTDTQYF	TGTGCCAGCTCACCGAGCACAGATACGCAGTATTTT
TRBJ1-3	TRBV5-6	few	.	CASSLVGSTIYF	TGTGCCAGCAGCTTGGTAGGCAGCACCATATATTTT
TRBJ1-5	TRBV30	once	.	CAWNVPGAYNQPQHF	TGTGCCTGGAACGTCCCCGGGGCCTATAATCAGCCCCAGCATTTT
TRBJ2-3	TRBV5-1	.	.	CASSLAGGTDTQYF	TGCGCCAGCAGCTTGGCGGGGGGCACAGATACGCAGTATTTT
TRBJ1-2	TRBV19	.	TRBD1	CASSLRDRVALVPGYGYTF	TGTGCCAGTAGTCTCCGGGACAGGGTTGCCCTTGTCCCTGGGTATGGCTACACCTTC
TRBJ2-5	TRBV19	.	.	CASSLRGGGETQYF	TGTGCCAGTAGTCTCAGGGGGGGCGGTGAGACCCAGTACTTC